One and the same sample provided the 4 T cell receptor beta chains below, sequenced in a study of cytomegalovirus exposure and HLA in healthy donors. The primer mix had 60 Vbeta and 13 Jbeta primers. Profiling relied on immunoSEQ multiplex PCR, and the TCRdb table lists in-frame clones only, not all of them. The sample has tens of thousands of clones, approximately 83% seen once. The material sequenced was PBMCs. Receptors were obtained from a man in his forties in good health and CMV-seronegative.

The CDR3 region is CASSIGDTEAFF. CDR3 in DNA: TGTGCCAGCAGCATTGGAGACACTGAAGCTTTCTTT. V usage is TRBV6-1 and J usage is TRBJ1-1; D remains unclear. From germline, CDR1 is MNHNS and CDR2 SASEGT. Trimming left V 6 bases short and J 3 bases short, with 8 bases between. The CDR3 has 12 residues.

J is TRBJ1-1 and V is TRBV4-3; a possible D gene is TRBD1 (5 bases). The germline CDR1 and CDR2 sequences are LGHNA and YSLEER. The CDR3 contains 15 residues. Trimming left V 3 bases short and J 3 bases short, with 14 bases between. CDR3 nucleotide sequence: TGCGCCAGCAGCCAGAACCAAGACAGCGACACTGAAGCTTTCTTT. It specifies CASSQNQDSDTEAFF.

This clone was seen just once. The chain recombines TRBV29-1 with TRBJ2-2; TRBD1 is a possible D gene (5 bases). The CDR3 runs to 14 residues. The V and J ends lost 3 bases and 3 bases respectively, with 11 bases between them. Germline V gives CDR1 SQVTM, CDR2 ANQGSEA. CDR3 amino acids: CSVDGAGYTGELFF. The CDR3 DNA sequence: TGCAGCGTTGATGGAGCAGGGTACACCGGGGAGCTGTTTTTT.

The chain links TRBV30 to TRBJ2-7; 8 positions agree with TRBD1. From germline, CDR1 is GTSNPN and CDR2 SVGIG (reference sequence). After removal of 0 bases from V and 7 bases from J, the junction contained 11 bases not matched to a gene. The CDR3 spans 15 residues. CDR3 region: CAWSVRGQGLGEQYF. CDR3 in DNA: TGTGCCTGGAGTGTACGAGGACAGGGATTAGGGGAGCAGTACTTC.